This TCR beta chain derives from a study of regulatory T cells in long-lasting Graves disease. Time point of the sample: newly diagnosed GD, antithyroid drugs for less than 3 months. Following extraction of RNA from PBMCs, that RNA was used to make the TCR library. Assembly of TCR beta libraries relied on iRepertoire HTBI primers together with Arm-PCR of CDR3 regions. TCRdb independently ran MiXCR on the multiplex PCR reads; one entry per CDR3 protein. Among about 430,000 distinct CDR3 sequences listed, about 15% were seen once. This clonotype was counted a few times. Its cognate antigen is unknown. Points from the study as a whole: Persistent patients shared more public clonotypes (approximately 2,800) than new patients (just under 1,000). Limited samples may have lowered accuracy.

The CDR3 has 14 amino acids. Trimming shortened V by 7 bases and J by 4 bases, and 17 bases separated the two germline ends. The V gene's germline CDR1 is MNHNS and CDR2 SASEGT. This same sample was also taken into another study, of T cells in Graves' hyperthyroidism and ophthalmopathy. From that paper: Prediction of ophthalmopathy progression came a median approximately 6 months pre-onset.

The chain links TRBV6-1 to TRBJ2-7; weak D call: TRBD1 (6 bases). Sample: peripheral blood mononuclear cells (PBMCs), taken at new diagnosis, from a patient treated with antithyroid drugs. The receptor's source is a woman between 35 and 50 years old with Graves disease. CDR3 coding DNA: TGTGCCAGCAACCTCCTTCCAGGGGTTTACGAGCAGTACTTC. Its protein is CASNLLPGVYEQYF.